One sample yielded the 12 T cell receptor beta chains listed below, sequenced in a study of graft-versus-host responses after intestinal transplantation (dated by TCRdb to about 2021). Library generation was performed with the immunoSEQ multiplex PCR assay. The immuneACCESS repertoire file appears here via TCRdb, limited to in-frame rearrangements. These files lack a portion of the clones; in checked studies, under half of the deficit traces to unresolved V genes, and the cause of the others is not known. Counted in this sample were 90,000 to 150,000 clones; approximately 95% of them appeared once. Over 2.5% of the sample rests with the top ten. This specimen's time point label, interpreted: cells obtained before transplantation from donor or recipient. The antigens these receptors bind are not known. Sequences were derived from unstimulated CD8+ T cells sorted from spleen or lymph node cells, sampled before intestinal transplant. Receptors originate from a human donor who received an intestinal transplant.

The chain links TRBV27 to TRBJ2-3, with D perhaps given as TRBD1 or TRBD2 (5 bases each). This CDR3 region has 16 residues. V was shortened by 2 bases and J by 1 base, with 13 bases between the two germline ends. Per germline, CDR1 MNHEY and CDR2 SMNVEV (reference sequence). The DNA for the CDR3 is TGTGCCAGCAGTTTAGTGGGGCAGGGAGGCACAGATACGCAGTATTTT. Translating it yields CASSLVGQGGTDTQYF.

The chain employs TRBV18 and TRBJ1-2; D is undetermined. V dropped 0 bases and J dropped 5 bases, with 10 bases sitting between them. The CDR3 extends over 14 amino acids. Per germline, CDR1 KGHSH and CDR2 LQKENI. CDR3 residues: CASSPPLAGYGYTF. DNA for the CDR3: TGTGCCAGCTCACCACCCCTGGCAGGATATGGCTACACCTTC.

This sequence joins TRBV4-3 and TRBJ2-7; 9 bases map to TRBD2. Germline V gene sequence: CDR1 LGHNA, CDR2 YSLEER. V dropped 4 bases and J dropped 0; count of bases not matched to a gene: 1. The CDR3 has 14 amino acids. CDR3 sequence (DNA): TGCGCCAGCAGCCCAGCGGGAGGCTCCTACGAGCAGTACTTC. This codes for CASSPAGGSYEQYF.

This chain connects TRBV7-9 to TRBJ2-7; the D call may be TRBD1 or TRBD2 (5 bases each). The CDR3 totals 14 residues. V was pared by 1 base and J by 3 bases, with 10 bases between. Germline values: CDR1 SEHNR, CDR2 FQNEAQ (reference sequence). The CDR3 DNA is TGTGCCAGCAGCTTAGAAGGGACCGGCTACGAGCAGTACTTC. This encodes CASSLEGTGYEQYF.

V and J are TRBV14 and TRBJ2-5; no clear D. Per the germline V gene, CDR1 is SGHDN and CDR2 is FVKESK. V was pared by 4 bases and J by 2 bases, with 11 bases between. The CDR3 is 14 amino acids. The CDR3 DNA reads TGTGCCAGCAGCCGATTCCGGAAGCAAGAGACCCAGTACTTC. Its protein is CASSRFRKQETQYF.

Regarding this clone: At one end, the junction sequence differs from germline, possibly due to a read error. The chain carries TRBV28 and TRBJ2-1, with TRBD2 as a possible D gene (6 bases). Germline V lookup: CDR1 MDHEN, CDR2 SYDVKM. The CDR3 is 14 residues long. The CDR3 sequence is CASSSAGPYDEQFF. In nucleotides, the CDR3 is TGTGCCAGCTCGTCCGCGGGGCCCTACGATGAGCAGTTCTTC.

This clone was observed once. The V gene is TRBV7-3, the J gene TRBJ2-2; 12 bases align to TRBD1. J gave up 10 bases and V 4 bases, and 10 bases lay outside the gene matches. The CDR3 consists of 16 residues. In germline, CDR1 is SGHTA, CDR2 FQGTGA. Here the CDR3 DNA reads TGTGCCAGCAGCTCCGGGACAGGGGGCGGAAAAGCGGAGCTGTTTTTT. It specifies CASSSGTGGGKAELFF.

This chain connects TRBV11-1 to TRBJ2-7, with 8 bases identical to TRBD1. The CDR3 contains 14 residues. CDR1 is SGHAT and CDR2 is FQDESV in the germline V gene (reference sequence). Trimming took 5 bases from V and 2 from J; bases not matched to a gene: 5. The CDR3 sequence is CASSLDRGAYEQYF. The CDR3, as DNA: TGTGCCAGCAGCCTTGACAGGGGAGCCTACGAGCAGTACTTC.

The sample holds one count of this clone. The rearrangement uses TRBV25-1 and TRBJ2-1; 8 nucleotides match TRBD2. With 3 bases clipped from V and 4 bases from J, the junction kept 8 bases outside the gene matches. The germline gives CDR1 MGHDK, CDR2 SYGVNS. The CDR3 length is 16 residues. DNA for the CDR3: TGTGCCAGCAGTGACTCAAGCGGGGGCTGGTACAATGAGCAGTTCTTC. Translating it yields CASSDSSGGWYNEQFF.

This clone was detected once. The chain has TRBV4-2 and TRBJ1-1; D is unresolved. The V gene's germline CDR1 is LGHNA and CDR2 YNFKEQ. V shed 8 bases and J shed 1 base, with 14 bases lying between them. The CDR3 runs 14 residues. The CDR3 nucleotides are TGTGCCAGCGGAGCAAGGGCGTCGAACACTGAAGCTTTCTTT. Protein: CASGARASNTEAFF.

The genes are TRBV4-2 and TRBJ2-5, with 8 bases matching TRBD1. TRBJ2-7 explains the end of the DNA better; the J call may be wrong. Germline-derived CDR1 and CDR2 are LGHNA and YNFKEQ. This CDR3 spans 16 amino acids. CDR3 protein: CASSQDGQGAIYEQYF. The CDR3 DNA reads as TGTGCCAGCAGCCAAGATGGCCAGGGGGCCATATACGAGCAGTACTTC.

About this clone itself: The sample has other DNA sequences that encode this CDR3 too. The gene calls are TRBV11-2 and TRBJ2-7; a possible D gene is TRBD2 (6 bases). CDR3 length equals 15 residues. V was shortened by 3 bases and J by 0 bases, with 12 bases between the two germline ends. CDR1 is SGHAT, CDR2 FQNNGV, per germline. The CDR3: CASSFGAGSSYEQYF. The CDR3 DNA sequence: TGTGCCAGCAGCTTCGGAGCGGGTAGCTCCTACGAGCAGTACTTC.